The source of this T cell receptor beta chain is a study of neurological immune-mediated disorders. Germline assignment: CDR1 DFQATT and CDR2 SNEGSKA (reference sequence). CDR3 size: 13 residues. Deletions cut 5 bases from V and 0 bases from J, with 11 bases between. Many counts were recorded for this clonotype. TCRdb re-analysed the 5' RACE reads in MiXCR, keeping a single row per CDR3 protein. The data contain about 33,000 distinct CDR3 sequences, approximately 1.6% of them singletons. Sequencing was carried out using PBMCs. The chain recombines TRBV20-1 with TRBJ2-7; the D is unclear. This TCR was sampled from a woman in her twenties or thirties with multiple sclerosis. This CDR3 is CSARPTTSYEQYF. The CDR3 nucleotides are TGCAGTGCTCGCCCTACCACCTCCTACGAGCAGTACTTC.